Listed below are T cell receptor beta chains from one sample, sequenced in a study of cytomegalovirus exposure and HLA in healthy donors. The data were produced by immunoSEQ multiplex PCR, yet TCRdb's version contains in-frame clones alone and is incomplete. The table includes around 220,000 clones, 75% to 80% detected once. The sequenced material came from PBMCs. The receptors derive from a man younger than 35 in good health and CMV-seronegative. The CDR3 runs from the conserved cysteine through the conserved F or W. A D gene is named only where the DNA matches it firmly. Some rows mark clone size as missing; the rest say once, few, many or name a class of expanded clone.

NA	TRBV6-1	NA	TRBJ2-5	TGTGCCAGCTCCCTTGGCGGGGCCCAAGAGACCCAGTACTTC	CASSLGGAQETQYF
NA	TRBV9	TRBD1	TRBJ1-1	TGTGCCAGCAGTCAAGAGGCAGGGGGCACGAACACTGAAGCTTTCTTT	CASSQEAGGTNTEAFF
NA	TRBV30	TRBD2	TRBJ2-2	TGTGCCTGGACAGCGGGAGTCCGGAGCACCGGGGAGCTGTTTTTT	CAWTAGVRSTGELFF
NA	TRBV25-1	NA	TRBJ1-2	TGTGCCAGCAGTGCTTACACGGGAGGTGGCTACACCTTC	CASSAYTGGGYTF
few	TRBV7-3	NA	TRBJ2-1	TGTGCCAGCAGTCCGAGCGGCTCCTCGTATTACAATGAGCAGTTCTTC	CASSPSGSSYYNEQFF
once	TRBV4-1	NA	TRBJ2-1	TGCGCCAGCAGCCTATTAGGTGCGGGGTTGGATGAGCAGTTCTTC	CASSLLGAGLDEQFF
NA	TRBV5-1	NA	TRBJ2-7	TGCGCCAGCAGCAGTGGACAGGGAGGGACCTACGAGCAGTACTTC	CASSSGQGGTYEQYF
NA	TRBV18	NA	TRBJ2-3	TGTGCCAGCTCACCGGGGCGTAGCACAGATACGCAGTATTTT	CASSPGRSTDTQYF
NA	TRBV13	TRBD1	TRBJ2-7	TGTGCCAGCAGCTTTACCGGGACAGGGGTTCACGAGCAGTACTTC	CASSFTGTGVHEQYF
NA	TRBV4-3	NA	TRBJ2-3	TGCGCCAGCAACATAAAAGGGGGGGGCACGCAGTATTTT	CASNIKGGGTQYF
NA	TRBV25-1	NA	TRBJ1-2	TGTGCCAGCAGTATCTCAGGGGCGAGTGGCTACACCTTC	CASSISGASGYTF
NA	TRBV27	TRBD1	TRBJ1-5	TGTGCCAGCAGCCGACGTTATGATTCGTCCGGGACAGGGAGTTATAGCAATCAGCCCCAGCATTTT	CASSRRYDSSGTGSYSNQPQHF
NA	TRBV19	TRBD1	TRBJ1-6	TGTGCCAGTAGGTTGGGACAGGGCTATAATTCACCCCTCCACTTT	CASRLGQGYNSPLHF
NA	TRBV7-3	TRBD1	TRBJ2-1	TGTGCCAGCAGCGCCGACCCCAAGGGGGCATCCTACAATGAGCAGTTCTTC	CASSADPKGASYNEQFF
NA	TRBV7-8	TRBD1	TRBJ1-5	TGTGCCAGCAGCTCGCGACAGGGGAATCAGCCCCAGCATTTT	CASSSRQGNQPQHF
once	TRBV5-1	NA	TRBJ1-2	TGCGCCAGCAGCTTGGCCGAGGGAGGCTACACCTTC	CASSLAEGGYTF
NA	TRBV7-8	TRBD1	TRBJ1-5	TGTGCCAGCAGCAAAACGGGACAGGGACTCAATCAGCCCCAGCATTTT	CASSKTGQGLNQPQHF
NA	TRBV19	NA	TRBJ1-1	TGTGCCAGTAGTCAGACAGGGAACACTGAAGCTTTCTTT	CASSQTGNTEAFF
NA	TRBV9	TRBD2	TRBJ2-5	TGTGCCAGCAGCGACGGACTAGCGGGAGTGGGAGGAGAGACCCAGTACTTC	CASSDGLAGVGGETQYF
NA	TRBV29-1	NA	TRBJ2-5	TGCAGCGTTTGGGCAGACAGGAGGGAGACCCAGTACTTC	CSVWADRRETQYF
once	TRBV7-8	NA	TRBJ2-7	TGTGCCAGCAGCTTAAAGCGGGTCGAGTACGAGCAGTACTTC	CASSLKRVEYEQYF
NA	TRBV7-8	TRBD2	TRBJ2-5	TGTGCCAGCAGCTTGGGACTAATAGAGACCCAGTACTTC	CASSLGLIETQYF
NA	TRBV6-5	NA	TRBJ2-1	TGTGCCAGCAGTTACGCTATCTACAATGAGCAGTTCTTC	CASSYAIYNEQFF
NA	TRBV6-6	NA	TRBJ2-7	TGTGCCAGCAGTTACCCCGGAGGGGTCAGCTCCTACGAGCAGTACTTC	CASSYPGGVSSYEQYF
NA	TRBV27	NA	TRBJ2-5	TGTGCCAGCAGTTTATCCCCGACAGGACTCGAGGAGACCCAGTACTTC	CASSLSPTGLEETQYF
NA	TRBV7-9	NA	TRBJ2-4	TGTGCCAGCAGCACCGGTGCCAAAAACATTCAGTACTTC	CASSTGAKNIQYF
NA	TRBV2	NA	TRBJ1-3	TGTGCCAGCAGATCCGGCTCTGGAAACACCATATATTTT	CASRSGSGNTIYF
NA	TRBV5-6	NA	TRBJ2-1	TGTGTCAGCAGCTTGGCCAGGGGAGCCGGGGATGAGCAGTTCTTC	CVSSLARGAGDEQFF
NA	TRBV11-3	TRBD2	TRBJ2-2	TGTGCCAGCAGCTTAGGGAGCGGGGTTGGCACCGGGGAGCTGTTTTTT	CASSLGSGVGTGELFF
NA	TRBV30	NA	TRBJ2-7	TGTGCCTTTGGGACTGCCTACGAGCAGTACTTC	CAFGTAYEQYF
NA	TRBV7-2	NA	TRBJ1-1	TGTGCCAGCAGCTTAGAAGTAGGGGCCCCTGAAGCTTTCTTT	CASSLEVGAPEAFF
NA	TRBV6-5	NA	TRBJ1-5	TGTGCCAGCAGTTACGGGGGGGCAGGACAGCCCCAGCATTTT	CASSYGGAGQPQHF
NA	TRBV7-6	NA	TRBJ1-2	TGTGCCAACAGCTTAAGCTTTAATAGCTATGGCTACACCTTC	CANSLSFNSYGYTF
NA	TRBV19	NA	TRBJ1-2	TGTGCCAGTAGGGAGAGTACTAACTATGGCTACACCTTC	CASRESTNYGYTF
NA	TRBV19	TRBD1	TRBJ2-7	TGTGCCAGTAGTATCCAACAGGGGGTTTCCTACGAGCAGTACTTC	CASSIQQGVSYEQYF
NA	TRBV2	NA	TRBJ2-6	TGTGCCAGCAGTGGACCCTCGGAGTCTGGGGCCAACGTCCTGACTTTC	CASSGPSESGANVLTF
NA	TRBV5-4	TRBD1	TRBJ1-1	TGTGCCAGCAGCTTGAGACAGGGCGAAGGGATGAACACTGAAGCTTTCTTT	CASSLRQGEGMNTEAFF
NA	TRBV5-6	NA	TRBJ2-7	TGTGCCAGCAGATATGGAGAGGAGGCATACGAGCAGTACTTC	CASRYGEEAYEQYF
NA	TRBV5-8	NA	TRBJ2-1	TGTGCCAGCAGCCGGGATGCCTACAATGAGCAGTTCTTC	CASSRDAYNEQFF
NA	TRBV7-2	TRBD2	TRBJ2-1	TGTGCCAGCAGCGCCTCCGGGACTAGCGGGAACAATGAGCAGTTCTTC	CASSASGTSGNNEQFF
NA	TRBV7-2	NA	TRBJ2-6	TGTGCCAGCAGCTCCCAGGGGGGCTCGCTTGCTGGGGCCAACGTCCTGACTTTC	CASSSQGGSLAGANVLTF
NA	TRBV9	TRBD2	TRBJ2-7	TGTGCCAGCAGCGTAGGGAGGCGGACTAGCTCCTACGAGCAGTACTTC	CASSVGRRTSSYEQYF
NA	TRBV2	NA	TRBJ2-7	TGTGCCAGCAGTGTCGTCGTTTCCTACGAGCAGTACTTC	CASSVVVSYEQYF
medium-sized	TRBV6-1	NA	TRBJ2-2	TGTGCCAGCAGTGAAGGTTTACAGTACGGGGAGCTGTTTTTT	CASSEGLQYGELFF